This T cell receptor beta chain was identified in a study of shared clonotypes between healthy human individuals (dated by TCRdb to 2018 to 2020). The study in broad terms: The cohort comprised a couple of women and three men aged 18 to 49 years. For each donor, CD4 naive and CD4 memory were each run on three plates, CD8 naive on two plates, and CD8 memory on one plate. To estimate repertoire size and how much clonotypes are shared between individuals, the study performed deep sequencing of blood TCR repertoires from roughly five healthy adults. To increase sequencing depth and limit assay-specific biases, TCR repertoire library preparation and sequencing were carried out by different laboratories using diverse techniques. Leukapheresis yielded between about 0.9 and 9.5 billion PBMCs per donor.

Healthy HIV-negative adults with no recently reported acute infections or vaccinations were included as donors. Every donor was a Caucasian adult living in Nashville, Tennessee, USA. Magnetic negative selection was used to enrich CD4+ T cells, after which naive cells were positively selected on CD45RA and the negative fraction became the memory subset. Blood was obtained by leukapheresis, after which PBMCs were separated by Ficoll-Histopaque density gradient centrifugation and cryopreserved in liquid nitrogen vapor phase. Analytical flow cytometry was used to check the purity and quantity of every magnetically sorted T cell population. Each sorted fraction had its genomic DNA isolated and then quantified by UV absorbance on a Nanodrop 2000c. Using the deep immunoSEQ assay, multiplex PCR amplified TCR CDR3 regions from genomic DNA. For each cell subset, the extracted genomic DNA was distributed evenly across all wells of several immunoSEQ 96-well plates, and each plate served as one replicate. For sorted subsets, each replicate PCR was loaded with 200 ng genomic DNA, equivalent to 32,000 or so T cell genomes. Purified libraries were quantified with a Qubit 3.0 fluorometer, sized on a Bioanalyzer 2100, and re-quantified with the KAPA Library Quantification kit. A separate single-read 150-cycle Illumina NextSeq 550 flow cell was used to sequence each immunoSEQ 96-well plate. Under the source paper's analysis protocol: The immunoSEQ output contained only junctional sequences without quality scores, so filtering could not match that applied to full-length reads. Sequences were annotated with PyIR, a Python wrapper for IgBLAST v1.9, and V/J genes and CDR3 were assigned using IMGT germline references. Reads with weak V/J assignments (E-value above 1e-6), missing CDR3, stop codons, out-of-frame junctions, or ambiguous translated residues were removed. A V3J clonotype was defined by an identical inferred V gene, J gene, and CDR3 amino acid sequence. Percentage overlap between repertoires was computed as shared unique clonotypes divided by the size of the smaller repertoire. RTK rarefaction, the Chao1 estimator, and Recon v2.1 estimates of unobserved clonotypes were used to assess repertoire richness. For all TCRbeta clonotypes obtained by the gDNA method from a handful of donors, generation probabilities were computed with OLGA. The clones in this table, taken by TCRdb from immuneACCESS, are in-frame only. Not every clone is retained; where verified, under half of the shortfall comes from an unresolved V gene, and the cause of the rest is unknown. V, J and clone size derive from that table, while D and trimming were established from the DNA sequence. This sample gives around 2.5 million clones in total; roughly 93% of them show up just once. Roughly 0.36% of the sample is held by the ten biggest clonotypes.

The study at large found these results: Sampling was restricted to blood, and TCR repertoires in tissue are likely to differ from TCR repertoires in blood. Higher generation probabilities were observed for clonotypes shared by all four sorted-subset donors than for non-shared clonotypes. The small number of donors limited the genetic and exposure-history diversity represented. Naive subsets generally had larger estimated clonotype richness than memory subsets. Approximately 5% of naive CD4, 3.5% of naive CD8, about 2.5% of memory CD4, and approximately 0.39% of memory CD8 clonotypes were shared across four donors. Even with the large sequencing depth, rarefaction of the sorted-subset datasets indicated that sequencing was incomplete. Pairwise subsampling led to the expectation that sequencing depth would affect the degree of clonotype sharing among donors.

V and J lose 1 base and 5 bases, and a span of 11 bases separates them. From the germline V gene, CDR1 is MGHDK and CDR2 is SYGVNS. CDR3 length: 14 amino acids, cysteine to phenylalanine. The sequence is cut down to CDR3 DNA, 42 bases in frame from base 1. As concerns this clone: It has no known antigen specificity. Per-base quality was not reported, and no clone a single base away is much larger than it.

Sequences were obtained from naive CD4+ T cells from PBMCs. This specimen's cell subset or site label, interpreted: CD45RA+ positively selected. The receptor comes from a man aged 18 to 30 in good health. Some clones in this sample may be carry-over from other donors' samples. The rearrangement joined TRBV25-1 to TRBJ2-5; tentative D gene TRBD2, with 6 bases matching. The nucleotide sequence is given as TGTGCCAGCAGTGAATTTCCGGGGAGGGAGACCCAGTACTTC. This sequence encodes CASSEFPGRETQYF.